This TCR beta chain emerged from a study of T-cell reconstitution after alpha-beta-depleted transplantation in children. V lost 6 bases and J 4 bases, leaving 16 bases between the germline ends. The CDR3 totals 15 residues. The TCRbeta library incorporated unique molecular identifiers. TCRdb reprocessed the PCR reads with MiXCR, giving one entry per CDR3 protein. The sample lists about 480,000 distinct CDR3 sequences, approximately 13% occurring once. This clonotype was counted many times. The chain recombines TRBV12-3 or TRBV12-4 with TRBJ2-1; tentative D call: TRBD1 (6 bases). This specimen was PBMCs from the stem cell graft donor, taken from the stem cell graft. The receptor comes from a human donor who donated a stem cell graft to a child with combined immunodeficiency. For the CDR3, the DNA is TGTGCCAGCAGCCGATCTCTCCAGGGGTACAATGAGCAGTTCTTC. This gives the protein CASSRSLQGYNEQFF.